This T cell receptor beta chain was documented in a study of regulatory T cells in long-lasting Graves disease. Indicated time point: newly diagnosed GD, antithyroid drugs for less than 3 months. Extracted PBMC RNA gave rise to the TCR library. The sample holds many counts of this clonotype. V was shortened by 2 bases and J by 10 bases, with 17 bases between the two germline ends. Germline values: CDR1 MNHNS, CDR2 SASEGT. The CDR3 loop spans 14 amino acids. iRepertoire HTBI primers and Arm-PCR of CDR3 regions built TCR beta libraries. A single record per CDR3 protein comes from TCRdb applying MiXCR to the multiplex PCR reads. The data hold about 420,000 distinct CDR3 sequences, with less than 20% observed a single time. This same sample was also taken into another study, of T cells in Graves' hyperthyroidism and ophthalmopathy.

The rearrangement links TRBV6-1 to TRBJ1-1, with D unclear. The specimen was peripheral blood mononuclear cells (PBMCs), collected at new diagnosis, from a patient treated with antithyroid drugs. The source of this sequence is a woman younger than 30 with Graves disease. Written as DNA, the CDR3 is TGTGCCAGCAGTGAATCCGCTCGACACGGTGTAGCTTTCTTT. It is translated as CASSESARHGVAFF.